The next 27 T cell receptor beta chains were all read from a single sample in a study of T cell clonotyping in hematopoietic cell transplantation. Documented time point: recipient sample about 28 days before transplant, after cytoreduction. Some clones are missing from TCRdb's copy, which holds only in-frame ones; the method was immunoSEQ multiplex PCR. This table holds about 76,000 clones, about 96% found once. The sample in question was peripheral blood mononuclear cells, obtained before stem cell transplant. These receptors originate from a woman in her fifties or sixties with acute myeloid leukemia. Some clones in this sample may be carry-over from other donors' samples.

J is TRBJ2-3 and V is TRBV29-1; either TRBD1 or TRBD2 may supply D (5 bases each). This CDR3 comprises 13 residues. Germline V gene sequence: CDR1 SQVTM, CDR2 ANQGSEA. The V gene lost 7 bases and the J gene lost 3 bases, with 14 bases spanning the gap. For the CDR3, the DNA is TGCAGCGGAAGCGGACAACCGACAGATACGCAGTATTTT. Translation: CSGSGQPTDTQYF.

In DNA form, the CDR3 reads TGTGCCAGCAGCTACCTAGCGGGGGGCACAGATACGCAGTATTTT. Protein: CASSYLAGGTDTQYF. The chain combines TRBV2 with TRBJ2-3, with 10 bases fitting TRBD2. CDR1 SNHLY and CDR2 FYNNEI come from the germline V gene. Unmatched junction bases numbered 4, after V lost 6 bases and J lost 1 base. The CDR3 length is 15 residues.

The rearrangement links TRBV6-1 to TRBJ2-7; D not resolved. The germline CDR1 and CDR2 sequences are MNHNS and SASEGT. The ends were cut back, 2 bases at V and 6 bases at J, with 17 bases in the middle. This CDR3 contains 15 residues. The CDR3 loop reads CASSESPMWTREQYF. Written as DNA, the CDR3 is TGTGCCAGCAGTGAATCCCCAATGTGGACCCGCGAGCAGTACTTC.

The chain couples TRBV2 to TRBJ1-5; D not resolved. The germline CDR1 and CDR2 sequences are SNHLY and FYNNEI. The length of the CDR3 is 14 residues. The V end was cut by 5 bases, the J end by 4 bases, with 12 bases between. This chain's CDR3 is CASSYSGRNQPQHF. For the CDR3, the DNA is TGTGCCAGCAGTTACTCGGGCCGAAATCAGCCCCAGCATTTT.

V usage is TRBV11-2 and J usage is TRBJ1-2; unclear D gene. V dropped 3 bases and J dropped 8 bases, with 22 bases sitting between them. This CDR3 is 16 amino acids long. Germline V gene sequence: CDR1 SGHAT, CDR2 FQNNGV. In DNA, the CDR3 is TGTGCCAGCAGCTTTTTCTCGCGCGGGAGGGCTGGAGGCTACACCTTC. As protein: CASSFFSRGRAGGYTF.

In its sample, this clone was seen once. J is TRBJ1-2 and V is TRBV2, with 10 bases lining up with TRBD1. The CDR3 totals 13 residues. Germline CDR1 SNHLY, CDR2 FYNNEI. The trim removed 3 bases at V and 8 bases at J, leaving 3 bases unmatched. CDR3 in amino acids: CASSDDRGPGYTF. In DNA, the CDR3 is TGTGCCAGCAGTGATGACAGGGGGCCGGGCTACACCTTC.

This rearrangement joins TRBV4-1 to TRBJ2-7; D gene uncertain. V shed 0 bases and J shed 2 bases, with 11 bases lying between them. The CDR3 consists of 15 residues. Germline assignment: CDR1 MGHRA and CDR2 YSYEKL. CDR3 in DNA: TGCGCCAGCAGCCAAGAAGGAGCGTTTCCCTACGAGCAGTACTTC. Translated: CASSQEGAFPYEQYF.

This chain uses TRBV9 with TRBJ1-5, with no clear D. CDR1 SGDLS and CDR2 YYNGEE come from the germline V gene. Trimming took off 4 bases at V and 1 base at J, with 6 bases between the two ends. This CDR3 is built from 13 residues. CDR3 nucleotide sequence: TGTGCCAGCAGCCGGGTAAGCAATCAGCCCCAGCATTTT. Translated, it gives CASSRVSNQPQHF.

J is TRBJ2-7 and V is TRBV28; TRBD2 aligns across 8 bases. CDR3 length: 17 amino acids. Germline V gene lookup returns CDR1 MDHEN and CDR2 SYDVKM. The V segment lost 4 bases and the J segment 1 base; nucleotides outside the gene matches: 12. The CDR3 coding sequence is TGTGCCAGCAGTTCGGCGGGGGGACCCCTACTTTCCTACGAGCAGTACTTC. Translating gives CASSSAGGPLLSYEQYF.

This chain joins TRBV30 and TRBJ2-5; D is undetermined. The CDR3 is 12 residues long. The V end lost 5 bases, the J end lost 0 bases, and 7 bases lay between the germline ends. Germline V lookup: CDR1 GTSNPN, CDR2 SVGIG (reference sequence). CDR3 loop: CAWSAYQETQYF. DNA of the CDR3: TGTGCCTGGTCCGCGTACCAAGAGACCCAGTACTTC.

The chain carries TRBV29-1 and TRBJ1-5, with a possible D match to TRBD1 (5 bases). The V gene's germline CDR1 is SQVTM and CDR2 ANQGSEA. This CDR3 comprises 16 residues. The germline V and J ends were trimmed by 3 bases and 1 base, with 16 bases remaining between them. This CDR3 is CSVEGDPRWSNQPQHF. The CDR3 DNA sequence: TGCAGCGTTGAGGGGGACCCCCGTTGGAGCAATCAGCCCCAGCATTTT. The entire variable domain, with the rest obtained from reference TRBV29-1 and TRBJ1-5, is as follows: SAVISQKPSRDICQRGTSLTIQCQVDSQVTMMFWYRQQPGQSLTLIATANQGSEATYESGFVIDKFPISRPNLTFSTLTVSNMSPEDSSIYLCSVEGDPRWSNQPQHFGDGTRLSIL.

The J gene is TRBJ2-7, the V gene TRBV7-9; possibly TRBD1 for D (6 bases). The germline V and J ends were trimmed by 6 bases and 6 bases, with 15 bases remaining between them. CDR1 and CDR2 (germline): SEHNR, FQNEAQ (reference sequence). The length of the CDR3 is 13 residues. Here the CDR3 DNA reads TGTGCCAGCAGTCCTAATAACAGGGTCGAGCAGTACTTC. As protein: CASSPNNRVEQYF.

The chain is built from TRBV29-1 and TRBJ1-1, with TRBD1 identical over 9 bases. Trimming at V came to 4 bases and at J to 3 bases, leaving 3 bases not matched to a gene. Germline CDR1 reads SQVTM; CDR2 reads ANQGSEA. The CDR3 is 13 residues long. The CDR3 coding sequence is TGCAGCGTTGGCGACAGGGGGTACACTGAAGCTTTCTTT. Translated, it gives CSVGDRGYTEAFF.

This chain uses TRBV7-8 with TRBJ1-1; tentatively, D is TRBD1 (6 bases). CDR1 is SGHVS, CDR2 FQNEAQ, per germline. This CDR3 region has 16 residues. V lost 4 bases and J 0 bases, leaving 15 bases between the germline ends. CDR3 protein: CASSSGGGRVNTEAFF. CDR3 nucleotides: TGTGCCAGCAGCTCCGGGGGGGGCAGAGTGAACACTGAAGCTTTCTTT.

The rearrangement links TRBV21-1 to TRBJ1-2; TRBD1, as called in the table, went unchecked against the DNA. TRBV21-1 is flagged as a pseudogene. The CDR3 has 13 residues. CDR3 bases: TGTGCCAGCAGCATACTGACAGGGTATGGCTACACCTTC. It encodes CASSILTGYGYTF.

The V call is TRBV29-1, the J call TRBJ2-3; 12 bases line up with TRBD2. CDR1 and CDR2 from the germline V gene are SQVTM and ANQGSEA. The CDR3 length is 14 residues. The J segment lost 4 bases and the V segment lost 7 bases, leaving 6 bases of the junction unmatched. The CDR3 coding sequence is TGCAGCGCCGTCCTAGCGGGAGGGGCAGATACGCAGTATTTT. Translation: CSAVLAGGADTQYF.

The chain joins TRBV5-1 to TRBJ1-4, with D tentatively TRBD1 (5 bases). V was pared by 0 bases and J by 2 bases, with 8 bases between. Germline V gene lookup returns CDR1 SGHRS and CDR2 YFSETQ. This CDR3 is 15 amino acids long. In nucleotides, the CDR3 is TGCGCCAGCAGCTTGGTGGGGGATACTAATGAAAAACTGTTTTTT. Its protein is CASSLVGDTNEKLFF.

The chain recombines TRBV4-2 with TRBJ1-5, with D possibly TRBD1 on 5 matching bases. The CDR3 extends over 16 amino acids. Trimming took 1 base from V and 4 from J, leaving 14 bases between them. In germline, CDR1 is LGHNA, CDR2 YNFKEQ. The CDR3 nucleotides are TGTGCCAGCAGCCAAGCTTTGGGGACGGATAATCAGCCCCAGCATTTT. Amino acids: CASSQALGTDNQPQHF.

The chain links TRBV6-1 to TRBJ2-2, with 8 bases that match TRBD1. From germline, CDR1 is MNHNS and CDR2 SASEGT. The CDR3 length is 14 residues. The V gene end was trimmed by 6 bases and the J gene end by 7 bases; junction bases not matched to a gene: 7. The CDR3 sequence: CASSETGDGGELFF. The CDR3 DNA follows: TGTGCCAGCAGCGAGACAGGGGATGGCGGGGAGCTGTTTTTT.

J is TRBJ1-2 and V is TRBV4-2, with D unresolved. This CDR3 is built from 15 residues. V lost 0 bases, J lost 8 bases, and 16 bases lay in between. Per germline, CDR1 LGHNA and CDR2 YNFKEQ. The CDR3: CASSQDRTTPRGYTF. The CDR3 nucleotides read TGTGCCAGCAGCCAAGATCGGACCACGCCCCGGGGCTACACCTTC.

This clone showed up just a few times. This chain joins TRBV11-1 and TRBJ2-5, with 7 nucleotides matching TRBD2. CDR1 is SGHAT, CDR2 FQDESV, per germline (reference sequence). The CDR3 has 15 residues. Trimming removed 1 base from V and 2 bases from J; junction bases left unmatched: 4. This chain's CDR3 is CASSLGASGQETQYF. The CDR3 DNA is TGTGCCAGCAGCTTAGGGGCTAGCGGACAAGAGACCCAGTACTTC.

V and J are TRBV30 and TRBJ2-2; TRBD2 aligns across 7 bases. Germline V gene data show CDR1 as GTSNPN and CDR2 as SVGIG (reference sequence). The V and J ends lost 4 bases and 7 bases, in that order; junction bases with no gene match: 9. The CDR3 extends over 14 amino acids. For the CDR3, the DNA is TGTGCCTGGACGGGGGGACTTAAGGGCGGGGAGCTGTTTTTT. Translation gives CAWTGGLKGGELFF. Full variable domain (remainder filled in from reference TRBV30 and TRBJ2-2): SQTIHQWPATLVQPVGSPLSLECTVEGTSNPNLYWYRQAAGRGLQLLFYSVGIGQISSEVPQNLSASRPQDRQFILSSKKLLLSDSGFYLCAWTGGLKGGELFFGEGSRLTVL.

CDR3 bases: TGTGCCAGCAGCTTATTTGCGGAGGTTTTCTATGGCTACACCTTC. Its protein product is CASSLFAEVFYGYTF. The chain combines TRBV5-6 with TRBJ1-2; D gene ambiguous. The germline V gene has CDR1 SGHDT and CDR2 YYEEEE. V was shortened by 2 bases and J by 4 bases, with 15 bases between the two germline ends. The CDR3 is 15 residues long.

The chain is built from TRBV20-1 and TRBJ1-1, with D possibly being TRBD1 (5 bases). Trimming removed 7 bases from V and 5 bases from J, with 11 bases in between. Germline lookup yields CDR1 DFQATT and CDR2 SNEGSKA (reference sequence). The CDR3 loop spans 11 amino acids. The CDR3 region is CSVPRGTEAFF. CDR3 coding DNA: TGCAGTGTTCCGAGGGGTACTGAAGCTTTCTTT.

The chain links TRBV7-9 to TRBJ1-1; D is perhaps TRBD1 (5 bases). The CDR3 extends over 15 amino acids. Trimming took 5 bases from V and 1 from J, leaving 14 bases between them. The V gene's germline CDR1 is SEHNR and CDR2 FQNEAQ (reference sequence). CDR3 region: CASSHGAAANTEAFF. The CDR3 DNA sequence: TGTGCCAGCAGCCATGGGGCTGCGGCGAACACTGAAGCTTTCTTT.

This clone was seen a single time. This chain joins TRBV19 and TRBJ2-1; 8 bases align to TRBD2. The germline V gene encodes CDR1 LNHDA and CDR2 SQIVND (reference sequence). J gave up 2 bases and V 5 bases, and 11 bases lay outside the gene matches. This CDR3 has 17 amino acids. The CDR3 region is CASSPSSERGTYNEQFF. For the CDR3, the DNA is TGTGCCAGTAGTCCTTCCAGCGAGCGGGGGACCTACAATGAGCAGTTCTTC.

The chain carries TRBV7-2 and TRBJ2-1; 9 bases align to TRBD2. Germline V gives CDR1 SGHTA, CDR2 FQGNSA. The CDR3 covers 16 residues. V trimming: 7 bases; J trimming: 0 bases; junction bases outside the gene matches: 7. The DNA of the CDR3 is TGTGCCAGCACCTTTAGCGGGGGTGGCTCCTACAATGAGCAGTTCTTC. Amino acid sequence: CASTFSGGGSYNEQFF.